This T cell receptor (beta chain) was retrieved from a study of T-cell reconstitution after alpha-beta-depleted transplantation in children. Broader study findings: Elevated TCRbeta diversity at day 60 was traced, in some patients, to surviving recipient T cells and thymic progenitors. Expanded graft clones, several hundred of them, were reportedly the source of alpha-beta T cells about two months after transplant. When one year had passed after transplant, most T-cell counts and diversity came from newly produced T cells.

The library targeted TCRbeta and was prepared with unique molecular identifiers. TCRdb called the PCR reads again in MiXCR, with one record for every CDR3 protein. This table has almost 250,000 distinct CDR3 sequences, more than 20% appearing once. The germline V gene encodes CDR1 DFQATT and CDR2 SNEGSKA (reference sequence). The V and J ends lost 3 bases and 6 bases respectively, with 13 bases between them. The CDR3 is made up of 13 amino acids. About this clonotype: The antigen is not known.

The sample consisted of PBMCs, taken before TCRalphabeta/CD19-depleted stem cell transplant. The sequence was obtained from a girl aged 2 to 9 with Fanconi anemia, due to receive a stem cell transplant. V and J are TRBV20-1 and TRBJ2-3; unclear D gene. The chain's CDR3 is CSARGILWDTQYF. The CDR3 bases are TGCAGTGCTAGGGGGATTCTGTGGGATACGCAGTATTTT.